The rows below give T cell receptor beta chains drawn from one sample of a study of graft-versus-host responses after intestinal transplantation. Method: immunoSEQ multiplex PCR; TCRdb's copy keeps in-frame clones and lacks some. The profile shows more than 90,000 clones, approximately 93% of them singletons. Their cognate antigens are unknown. The sample consisted of unstimulated CD8+ T cells sorted from spleen or lymph node cells, taken before transplant. These receptors originate from a human donor who was the organ donor for an intestinal transplant. Both conserved end residues are part of each CDR3. A D gene is named only where the DNA matches it firmly.

v_call,j_call,d_call,cdr3_aa,cdr3_nt
TRBV28,TRBJ2-7,-,CASSLDPANYEQYF,TGTGCCAGCAGTTTAGATCCAGCCAACTACGAGCAGTACTTC
TRBV2,TRBJ2-3,TRBD2,CASSGGRDADTQYF,TGTGCCAGCAGCGGCGGGAGGGACGCGGATACGCAGTATTTT
TRBV2,TRBJ2-1,TRBD2,CASSQNVLAGEFYEQFF,TGTGCCAGCAGTCAGAACGTCCTAGCGGGAGAATTCTATGAGCAGTTCTTC
TRBV6-6,TRBJ1-2,TRBD1,CASSYRDSPPAYGYTF,TGTGCCAGCAGTTATCGGGACAGCCCGCCGGCCTATGGCTACACCTTC
TRBV9,TRBJ1-1,TRBD1,CASSGAKDRGGTEAFF,TGTGCCAGCAGCGGGGCAAAGGACAGGGGTGGGACTGAAGCTTTCTTT
TRBV6-5,TRBJ1-2,TRBD1,CASSYTGQGGNGYTF,TGTGCCAGCAGTTACACCGGACAGGGGGGCAATGGCTACACCTTC
TRBV7-6,TRBJ2-3,-,CASSPGLSPSTDTQYF,TGTGCCAGCAGCCCCGGACTCTCTCCTAGCACAGATACGCAGTATTTT
TRBV2,TRBJ2-1,-,CATQPAGTYNEQFF,TGTGCCACCCAGCCCGCAGGAACCTACAATGAGCAGTTCTTC
TRBV2,TRBJ2-1,-,CASSTYSPYNEQFF,TGTGCCAGCTCCACTTATAGCCCCTACAATGAGCAGTTCTTC
TRBV5-6,TRBJ2-7,-,CASSLWGGHEQYF,TGTGCCAGCAGCTTATGGGGAGGCCACGAGCAGTACTTC
TRBV14,TRBJ1-1,-,CASSQGMNTEAFF,TGTGCCAGCAGCCAAGGGATGAACACTGAAGCTTTCTTT
TRBV9,TRBJ1-2,TRBD1,CASSANNRGRDGYTF,TGTGCCAGCAGCGCTAATAACAGGGGGCGGGATGGCTACACCTTC
TRBV27,TRBJ2-1,TRBD2,CASSPSGSSYNEQFF,TGTGCCAGCAGCCCAAGCGGGAGCTCCTACAATGAGCAGTTCTTC
TRBV29-1,TRBJ2-7,-,CSVEVSYEQYF,TGCAGCGTTGAGGTCAGCTACGAGCAGTACTTC
TRBV27,TRBJ2-2,-,CASSPSGTVNTGELFF,TGTGCCAGCAGTCCCTCCGGGACGGTGAACACCGGGGAGCTGTTTTTT
TRBV30,TRBJ2-1,-,CAWKGGSSYNEQFF,TGTGCCTGGAAGGGGGGTTCCTCCTACAATGAGCAGTTCTTC
TRBV28,TRBJ1-1,-,CASSPYTRAEAFF,TGTGCCAGCAGTCCCTACACCAGGGCCGAAGCTTTCTTT
TRBV13,TRBJ1-1,-,CASSFGKGAFF,TGTGCCAGCAGCTTCGGGAAGGGAGCTTTCTTT
TRBV27,TRBJ1-6,TRBD1,CASSLVGQDSNSPLHF,TGTGCCAGCAGTTTGGTCGGACAGGATTCCAATTCACCCCTCCACTTT
TRBV6-1,TRBJ2-1,TRBD2,CASSVEASGLQQFF,TGTGCCAGCAGTGTAGAGGCTAGCGGACTACAGCAGTTCTTC
TRBV6-5,TRBJ1-4,TRBD1,CASSTGTVGNEKLFF,TGTGCCAGCAGCACCGGGACAGTGGGGAATGAAAAACTGTTTTTT
TRBV27,TRBJ2-3,-,CASSESSTDTQYF,TGTGCCAGCTCCGAATCTAGCACAGATACGCAGTATTTT
TRBV5-5,TRBJ2-7,TRBD2,CASSSGTSGYEQYF,TGCGCCAGCAGCTCCGGGACTAGCGGCTACGAGCAGTACTTC
TRBV10-1,TRBJ2-6,-,CASHQSGANVLTF,TGCGCCAGCCACCAATCTGGGGCCAACGTCCTGACTTTC